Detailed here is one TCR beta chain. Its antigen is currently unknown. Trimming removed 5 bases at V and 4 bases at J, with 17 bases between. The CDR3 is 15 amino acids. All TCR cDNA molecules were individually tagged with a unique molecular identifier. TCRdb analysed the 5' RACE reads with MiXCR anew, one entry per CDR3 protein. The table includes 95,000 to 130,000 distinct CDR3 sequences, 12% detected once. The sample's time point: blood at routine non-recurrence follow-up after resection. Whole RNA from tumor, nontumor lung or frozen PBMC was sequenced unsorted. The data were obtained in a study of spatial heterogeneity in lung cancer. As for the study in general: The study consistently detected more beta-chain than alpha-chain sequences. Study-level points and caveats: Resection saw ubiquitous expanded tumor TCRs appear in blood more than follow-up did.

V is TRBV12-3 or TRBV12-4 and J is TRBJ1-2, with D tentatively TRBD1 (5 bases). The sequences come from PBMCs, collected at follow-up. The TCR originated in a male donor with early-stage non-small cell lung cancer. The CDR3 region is CASSPTVRGLYGYTF. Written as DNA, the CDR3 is TGTGCCAGCAGTCCCACAGTAAGGGGACTCTATGGCTACACCTTC.